These 15 T cell receptor beta chains originate from one sample sequenced in a study of glioma-infiltrating T cells (TCRdb year 2016). TCRdb lists the instrument as Illumina MiSeq. TCR alpha and beta CDR3 regions were amplified with the iRepertoire nested amplicon-rescue multiplex PCR (arm-PCR) platform from RNA. The public reads were quality trimmed at Q25 with fastp and then assembled into clones with MiXCR by TCRdb, keeping productive beta chains. Each entry is one CDR3 protein sequence, shown with its most common DNA and genes. This sample is represented by around 190,000 distinct CDR3 sequences; more than 35% of them were singletons. The leading ten clones occupy around 4.9% of the sample. Source material: glioma tissue, nonneoplastic brain tissue, or PBMCs (not recorded which). These receptors came from a human donor with low-grade glioma or glioblastoma, undergoing nonglioma brain surgery, or in good health (not recorded which).

Concerning this clonotype: Germline and junction disagree at one end, which may indicate a read error. The chain employs TRBV12-3 or TRBV12-4 and TRBJ2-1; D possibly corresponds to TRBD2 (5 bases). This CDR3 has 15 amino acids. The CDR3 DNA reads TGCTCCACCGGCTTGAGCGGTGGCTCCTACAATGAGCAGTTCTTC. Translation: CSTGLSGGSYNEQFF.

This clonotype was picked up a small number of times. The chain has TRBV5-1 and TRBJ2-7; D may be TRBD1 (5 bases). The CDR3 sequence is 15 residues long. Germline V lookup: CDR1 SGHRS, CDR2 YFSETQ. V was cut by 0 bases and J by 0 bases, with 10 bases left in between. The CDR3 DNA reads as TGCGCCAGCAGCTTGGGTAATCAGGGCTCCTACGAGCAGTACTTC. This sequence encodes CASSLGNQGSYEQYF.

This clonotype was seen repeatedly, ten times or more. DNA for the CDR3: TGTGCCAGCAGACAGGGCCAAGAGAATTCACCCCTCCACTTT. Translated: CASRQGQENSPLHF. The V call is TRBV6-1, the J call TRBJ1-6, with D possibly being TRBD1 (6 bases). The CDR3 is made up of 14 amino acids. Trimming took 6 bases from V and 7 from J, leaving 13 bases between them. Germline CDR1 reads MNHNS; CDR2 reads SASEGT.

In its sample, this clonotype was seen many times. The chain joins TRBV6-1 to TRBJ2-2, with 8 bases lining up with TRBD2. J gave up 4 bases and V 5 bases, and 6 bases lay outside the gene matches. The germline V gene encodes CDR1 MNHNS and CDR2 SASEGT. There are 15 residues in the CDR3. CDR3 nucleotides: TGTGCCAGCAGTTCGACTAGCGTGTTCACCGGGGAGCTGTTTTTT. Protein product: CASSSTSVFTGELFF.

As concerns this clonotype: A clone one base away is much larger, so this may be a read error. The V call is TRBV6-1, the J call TRBJ2-7; a possible D gene is TRBD2 (6 bases). This CDR3 spans 15 amino acids. The ends were cut back, 1 base at V and 4 bases at J, with 14 bases in the middle. In germline, CDR1 is MNHNS, CDR2 SASEGT. The CDR3 coding sequence is TGTGCCAGCAGTGAAGTATCCACGGGAGAATACGAGCAGTACTTC. This gives the protein CASSEVSTGEYEQYF.

Regarding this clonotype: A much larger clone differs by one base, so this may be a read error. The chain couples TRBV6-6 to TRBJ2-5, with 8 bases that match TRBD2. Germline V gene lookup returns CDR1 MNHNY and CDR2 SVGAGI (reference sequence). The length of the CDR3 is 15 residues. The CDR3, as DNA: TGTGCCAGCAATAAACGAACTAGCGGACAAGAGGCCCAGTACTTC. Its translation is CASNKRTSGQEAQYF.

The V and J genes are TRBV29-1 and TRBJ2-7; TRBD1 aligns across 9 bases. From germline, CDR1 is SQVTM and CDR2 ANQGSEA. This CDR3 spans 14 amino acids. V was clipped by 6 bases and J by 5 bases; unmatched bases: 11. The CDR3 DNA reads as TGCAGCGTCCGCACCGGGACAGGGAAGGACGAGCAGTACTTC. It specifies CSVRTGTGKDEQYF.

This chain joins TRBV20-1 and TRBJ2-6, with 8 nucleotides matching TRBD1. Germline lookup yields CDR1 DFQATT and CDR2 SNEGSKA (reference sequence). This CDR3 spans 17 amino acids. V was pared by 5 bases and J by 0 bases, with 9 bases of the junction left unmatched. This chain's CDR3 is CSAYVRDRSSGANVLTF. CDR3 sequence (DNA): TGCAGTGCTTACGTGCGGGACAGGTCCTCTGGGGCCAACGTCCTGACTTTC.

This clonotype was found many times. The chain is built from TRBV6-1 and TRBJ2-7, with D possibly TRBD2 on 5 matching bases. This CDR3 contains 13 residues. CDR1 is MNHNS, CDR2 SASEGT, per germline. V lost 6 bases and J 6 bases, leaving 15 bases between the germline ends. DNA of the CDR3: TGTGCCAGCAGCCTCGGACTGATTAGCGAGCAGTACTTC. Translated, it gives CASSLGLISEQYF.

This rearrangement joins TRBV28 to TRBJ2-7, with 9 nucleotides matching TRBD1. The CDR3 extends over 15 amino acids. V lost 6 bases and J lost 4; bases outside the gene matches: 10. Germline V gene data show CDR1 as MDHEN and CDR2 as SYDVKM. The CDR3 is CASRLTGQGRYEQYF. The CDR3 coding sequence is TGTGCCAGCAGGCTGACGGGACAGGGAAGATACGAGCAGTACTTC.

Regarding this clonotype: The CDR3 does not close with the conserved phenylalanine or tryptophan, likely indicating a read error. The J gene is TRBJ1-1, the V gene TRBV10-2; maybe TRBD1 (6 bases). The CDR3 totals 16 residues. Germline V gene lookup returns CDR1 WSHSY and CDR2 SAAADI. The CDR3 DNA reads as TGTGCCACCGAACGGAACCCCACAGGGTTAAGGACTGAAGCTTTCCTT. This sequence encodes CATERNPTGLRTEAFL.

This clonotype appeared many times. The J gene is TRBJ2-7, the V gene TRBV6-6, with 7 bases fitting TRBD1. Germline CDR1 reads MNHNY; CDR2 reads SVGAGI (reference sequence). CDR3 length equals 14 residues. With V trimmed by 3 bases and J by 3 bases, 5 bases remained unmatched. The CDR3: CASSYSTGIYEQYF. CDR3 sequence (DNA): TGTGCCAGCAGTTATTCGACAGGGATCTACGAGCAGTACTTC.

This clonotype was detected many times. The chain combines TRBV6-1 with TRBJ2-7; TRBD1 or TRBD2 may be the D gene (7 bases each). In germline, CDR1 is MNHNS, CDR2 SASEGT. Trimming pared 5 bases from V and 3 bases from J, leaving 14 bases between. The CDR3 consists of 14 residues. The chain's CDR3 is CASSLTGRDYEQYF. The CDR3 DNA is TGTGCCAGCAGTCTGACAGGGAGGGACTACGAGCAGTACTTC.

As to this clonotype: A much bigger clone sits one base away, suggesting this may be a read error. The chain joins TRBV10-3 to TRBJ1-3; no clear D gene. CDR1 is ENHRY, CDR2 SYGVKD, per germline. The CDR3 totals 13 residues. CDR3 in amino acids: CAFSEESGNTIYF. In nucleotides, the CDR3 is TGTGCCTTCAGTGAGGAGTCTGGAAACACCATATATTTT.

This clonotype was observed once. With a much larger clone just one base away, this may be a read error. The chain combines TRBV27 with TRBJ2-5, with 9 bases fitting TRBD2. The germline V gene encodes CDR1 MNHEY and CDR2 SMNVEV (reference sequence). CDR3 length: 15 amino acids. This chain's CDR3 is CASSPSVAGEETQHF. As DNA, the CDR3 is TGTGCCAGCAGTCCCTCCGTAGCGGGAGAAGAGACCCAGCACTTC.